This TCR beta chain was retrieved from a study of T cell responses to AZD1222 COVID-19 vaccine. Notes on the study in general: Among AZD1222 vaccinees, only 5 to 7 were seropositive at baseline. Sampling that yielded the repertoires occurred only after the peak T cell response. Within unmutated variant regions lay the reported targets of nearly half of spike-specific TCRs. It should be noted that donors were predominantly white British and more often female, and clonal diversity was possibly underestimated.

With 7 bases removed from V and 0 bases from J, the gap between germline ends came to 13 bases. There are 15 residues in the CDR3. CDR1 and CDR2 (germline): LNHDA, SQIVND (reference sequence). This clone was observed once. What it binds is not known. Sequenced by immunoSEQ multiplex PCR; TCRdb stores in-frame clones only, minus some. The sample lists 150,000 to 200,000 clones, roughly 87% occurring once. The source of this sequence is an adult who received the AZD1222 COVID-19 vaccine. The starting material was peripheral blood, obtained 28 days after the second AZD1222 dose. The chain links TRBV19 to TRBJ2-1; perhaps D is TRBD1 or TRBD2 (6 bases each). CDR3 DNA: TGTGCCAGTAATGAAGGGGGGAGCTCCTACAATGAGCAGTTCTTC. Its translation: CASNEGGSSYNEQFF. Variable domain in full (rest from reference TRBV19 and TRBJ2-1): DGGITQSPKYLFRKEGQNVTLSCEQNLNHDAMYWYRQDPGQGLRLIYYSQIVNDFQKGDIAEGYSVSREKKESFPLTVTSAQKNPTAFYLCASNEGGSSYNEQFFGPGTRLTVL.